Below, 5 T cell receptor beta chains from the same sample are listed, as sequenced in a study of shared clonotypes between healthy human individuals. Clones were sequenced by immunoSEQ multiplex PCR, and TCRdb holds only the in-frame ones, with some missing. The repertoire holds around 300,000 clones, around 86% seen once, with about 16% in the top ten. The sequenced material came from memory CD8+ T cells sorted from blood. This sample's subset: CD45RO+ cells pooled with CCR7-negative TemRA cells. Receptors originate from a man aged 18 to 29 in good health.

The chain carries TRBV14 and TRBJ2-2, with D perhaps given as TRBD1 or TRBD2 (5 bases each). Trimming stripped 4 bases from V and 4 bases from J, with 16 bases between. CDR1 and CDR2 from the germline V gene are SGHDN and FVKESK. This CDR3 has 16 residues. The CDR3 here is CASSLQLGPPTGELFF. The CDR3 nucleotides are TGTGCCAGCAGCCTACAACTGGGACCCCCCACCGGGGAGCTGTTTTTT. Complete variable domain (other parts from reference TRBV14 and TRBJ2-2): EAGVTQFPSHSVIEKGQTVTLRCDPISGHDNLYWYRRVMGKEIKFLLHFVKESKQDESGMPNNRFLAERTGGTYSTLKVQPAELEDSGVYFCASSLQLGPPTGELFFGEGSRLTVL.

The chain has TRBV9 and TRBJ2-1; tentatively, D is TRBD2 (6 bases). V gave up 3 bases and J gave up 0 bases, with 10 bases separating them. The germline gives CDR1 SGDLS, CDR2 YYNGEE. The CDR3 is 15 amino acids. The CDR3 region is CASSDTGLSYNEQFF. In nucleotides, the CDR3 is TGTGCCAGCAGCGATACGGGACTCTCCTACAATGAGCAGTTCTTC.

DNA of the CDR3: TGTGCCAGCAGCTTAGTGAAGGGCTTCACTGAAGCTTTCTTT. The encoded protein is CASSLVKGFTEAFF. The chain is built from TRBV13 and TRBJ1-1; no clear D. The CDR3 loop spans 14 amino acids. V lost 1 base to trimming and J lost 4 bases, with 10 bases between them. CDR1 and CDR2 from the germline V gene are PRHDT and FYEKMQ (reference sequence).

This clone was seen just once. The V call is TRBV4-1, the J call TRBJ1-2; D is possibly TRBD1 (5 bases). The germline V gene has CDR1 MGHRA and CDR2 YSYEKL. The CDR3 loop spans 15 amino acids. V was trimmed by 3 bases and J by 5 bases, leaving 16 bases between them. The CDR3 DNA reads TGCGCCAGCAGCCAGACAGCGTTTCCTATTTATGGCTACACCTTC. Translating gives CASSQTAFPIYGYTF.

CDR3 loop: CASSYYWGGEQYF. The CDR3 DNA reads TGTGCCAGCAGCTACTATTGGGGTGGCGAGCAGTACTTC. V gene TRBV7-6 combines with J gene TRBJ2-7; D uncertain. V was trimmed by 4 bases and J by 6 bases, leaving 13 bases between them. The CDR3 has 13 residues. The V gene's germline CDR1 is SGHVS and CDR2 FNYEAQ.